This T cell receptor beta chain was sequenced during a study of control samples from healthy donors and cancer patients. CDR3 length: 15 amino acids. V shed 3 bases and J shed 3 bases, with 15 bases lying between them. From germline, CDR1 is LNHDA and CDR2 SQIVND (reference sequence). Sequencing used immunoSEQ multiplex PCR; TCRdb keeps in-frame clones, though not all of them. The sample carries roughly 120,000 clones, roughly nine tenths recorded once. This sequence originates from a woman in her 50s with colorectal cancer. Material for sequencing was PBMCs. The chain is built from TRBV19 and TRBJ2-7; possibly TRBD1 or TRBD2 for D (6 bases each). CDR3 DNA sequence: TGTGCCAGTAGTATGGTCAGGGGAGGCCTCTACGAGCAGTACTTC. Translated: CASSMVRGGLYEQYF. Full variable domain (remainder filled in from reference TRBV19 and TRBJ2-7): DGGITQSPKYLFRKEGQNVTLSCEQNLNHDAMYWYRQDPGQGLRLIYYSQIVNDFQKGDIAEGYSVSREKKESFPLTVTSAQKNPTAFYLCASSMVRGGLYEQYFGPGTRLTVT.